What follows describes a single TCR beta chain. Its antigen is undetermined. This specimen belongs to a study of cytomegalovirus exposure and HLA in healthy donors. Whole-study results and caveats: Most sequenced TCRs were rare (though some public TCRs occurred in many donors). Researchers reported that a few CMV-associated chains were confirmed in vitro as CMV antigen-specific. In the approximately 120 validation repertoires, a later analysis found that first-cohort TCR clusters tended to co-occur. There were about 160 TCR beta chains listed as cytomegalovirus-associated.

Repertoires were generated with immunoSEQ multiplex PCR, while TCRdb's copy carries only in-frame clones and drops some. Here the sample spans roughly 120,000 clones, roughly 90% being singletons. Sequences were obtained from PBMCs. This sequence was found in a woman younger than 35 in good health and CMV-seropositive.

CDR3 region: CASSLGQGAFGYTF. The CDR3 bases are TGTGCCAGCAGCTTGGGACAGGGGGCTTTTGGCTACACCTTC. The V call is TRBV5-8, the J call TRBJ1-2; 10 nucleotides line up with TRBD1. The germline gives CDR1 SGHTS, CDR2 YDEGEE. The J segment lost 7 bases and the V segment lost 0 bases, leaving 3 bases of the junction unmatched. The CDR3 runs to 14 residues.